One sample yielded the 20 T cell receptor beta chains listed below, sequenced in a study of blood T cell repertoires in COVID-19. Using immunoSEQ multiplex PCR, the repertoire was profiled, and TCRdb retains in-frame clones only, with some absent. Of 250,000 to 300,000 clones listed, 89% are singletons. The source material was peripheral blood. These receptors were collected from a woman aged 55-70 years with acute or convalescent COVID-19.

This clone was seen only once. The chain has TRBV19 and TRBJ2-3; 7 bases map to TRBD1. The CDR3 is 13 amino acids. CDR1 LNHDA and CDR2 SQIVND come from the germline V gene (reference sequence). V shed 7 bases and J 6 bases; nucleotides not matched to a gene: 7. As DNA, the CDR3 is TGTGCCAGTAATAAAAAGGGGGCGGATACGCAGTATTTT. It encodes CASNKKGADTQYF.

This chain connects TRBV7-2 to TRBJ1-2, with D perhaps matching TRBD1 (5 bases). CDR3 size: 14 residues. Germline CDR1 SGHTA, CDR2 FQGNSA. The V gene lost 5 bases and the J gene lost 0 bases, with 10 bases spanning the gap. CDR3 loop: CASSQGGANYGYTF. The CDR3 DNA reads TGTGCCAGCAGCCAGGGTGGCGCTAACTATGGCTACACCTTC. Looking up the rest from reference TRBV7-2 and TRBJ1-2 gives the full variable domain: GAGVSQSPSNKVTEKGKDVELRCDPISGHTALYWYRQSLGQGLEFLIYFQGNSAPDKSGLPSDRFSAERTGGSVSTLTIQRTQQEDSAVYLCASSQGGANYGYTFGSGTRLTVV.

In its sample, this clone was seen once. The chain joins TRBV7-2 to TRBJ2-7; possible D gene TRBD2, 5 bases. Germline V CDR1 and CDR2: SGHTA, FQGNSA. This CDR3 is 15 amino acids long. Trimming stripped 10 bases from V and 2 bases from J, with 21 bases between. This CDR3 is CATPRRPRPPYEQYF. The CDR3 region has the DNA TGTGCCACCCCTCGGAGGCCCAGGCCGCCCTACGAGCAGTACTTC.

The chain employs TRBV28 and TRBJ2-7; 9 bases agree with TRBD1. There are 14 residues in the CDR3. With 7 bases clipped from V and 6 bases from J, the junction kept 10 bases outside the gene matches. The germline gives CDR1 MDHEN, CDR2 SYDVKM. This chain's CDR3 is CASNPGQGPAEQYF. CDR3 DNA sequence: TGTGCCAGCAACCCGGGACAGGGTCCTGCCGAGCAGTACTTC.

The CDR3 bases are TGTGCCAGCAGTTTAGAGTCGAGGAAGCAGTACTTC. This translates into CASSLESRKQYF. The chain couples TRBV12-3 or TRBV12-4 to TRBJ2-7; D gene unclear. The CDR3 has 12 residues. Trimming pared 1 base from V and 8 bases from J, leaving 9 bases between.

The rearrangement uses TRBV28 and TRBJ1-2; no clear D gene. The CDR3 has 14 residues. Trimming cost V 1 base and J 6 bases, with 12 bases left between them. Germline V CDR1 and CDR2: MDHEN, SYDVKM. The CDR3 is CASSLSGVYHGYTF. Here the CDR3 DNA reads TGTGCCAGCAGTTTATCCGGGGTCTACCATGGCTACACCTTC.

The rearrangement joins TRBV6-5 to TRBJ2-4; tentative D call: TRBD1 (6 bases). Trimming shortened V by 6 bases and J by 5 bases, and 11 bases separated the two germline ends. The germline CDR1 and CDR2 sequences are MNHEY and SVGAGI. The CDR3 contains 13 residues. This chain's CDR3 is CASRAPGENIQYF. The CDR3 DNA is TGTGCCAGCAGGGCTCCAGGGGAAAACATTCAGTACTTC.

The chain combines TRBV7-3 with TRBJ1-2, with a tentative D call TRBD1 (5 bases). The CDR3 is 11 residues long. The ends were cut back, 8 bases at V and 4 bases at J, with 8 bases in the middle. Germline assignment: CDR1 SGHTA and CDR2 FQGTGA. The CDR3 here is CASGGGYGYTF. The CDR3 bases are TGTGCCAGCGGGGGAGGCTATGGCTACACCTTC. The full variable domain, rest sourced from reference TRBV7-3 and TRBJ1-2, is GAGVSQTPSNKVTEKGKYVELRCDPISGHTALYWYRQSLGQGPEFLIYFQGTGAADDSGLPNDRFFAVRPEGSVSTLKIQRTERGDSAVYLCASGGGYGYTFGSGTRLTVV.

The CDR3 is CASSLRDRGLEQYF. The CDR3 DNA reads as TGTGCCAGCAGCTTGAGGGACAGGGGGCTTGAGCAGTACTTC. V is TRBV5-8 and J is TRBJ2-7, with 12 bases lining up with TRBD1. This CDR3 is 14 amino acids long. CDR1 is SGHTS, CDR2 YDEGEE, per germline. V was clipped by 1 base and J by 7 bases; unmatched bases: 3.

The chain is built from TRBV6-1 and TRBJ2-7, with D perhaps matching TRBD1 (6 bases). Trimming took 3 bases from V and 1 from J, leaving 7 bases between them. The germline gives CDR1 MNHNS, CDR2 SASEGT. The CDR3 length is 13 residues. CDR3 DNA: TGTGCCAGCAGTGACCAGGGGTCCTACGAGCAGTACTTC. It yields the protein CASSDQGSYEQYF.

The chain joins TRBV3-1 (or the pseudogene TRBV3-2) to TRBJ2-1, with 10 bases that match TRBD1. Germline trimming cut 4 bases from V and 0 bases from J; bases unmatched to any gene: 18. In germline, CDR1 is LGHDT, CDR2 YNNKEL (reference sequence). The CDR3 is 21 residues long. The CDR3: CASSRPPGGTGVSGSYNEQFF. The CDR3, as DNA: TGTGCCAGCAGCCGCCCGCCGGGGGGGACAGGGGTTAGTGGCTCCTACAATGAGCAGTTCTTC.

The genes are TRBV16 and TRBJ2-7; tentative D call: TRBD1 (5 bases). Trimming removed 2 bases from V and 5 bases from J, with 10 bases in between. This CDR3 region has 13 residues. Germline assignment: CDR1 KGHSY and CDR2 FQNENV. CDR3 protein: CASSQGSGNEQYF. In nucleotides, the CDR3 is TGTGCCAGCAGCCAAGGGTCAGGGAACGAGCAGTACTTC.

The chain joins TRBV7-8 to TRBJ1-5, with D hard to call. Trimming shortened V by 2 bases and J by 2 bases, and 10 bases separated the two germline ends. Germline CDR1 reads SGHVS; CDR2 reads FQNEAQ. The CDR3 has 15 amino acids. The DNA for the CDR3 is TGTGCCAGCAGCTTAAAGAGGGTCGGCAATCAGCCCCAGCATTTT. Its protein product is CASSLKRVGNQPQHF.

The chain combines TRBV10-3 with TRBJ2-7; 9 bases line up with TRBD1. The CDR3 length is 17 residues. V was clipped by 4 bases and J by 7 bases; unmatched bases: 17. Germline V gives CDR1 ENHRY, CDR2 SYGVKD. The chain's CDR3 is CAISGGLSGTGFGEQYF. The DNA for the CDR3 is TGTGCCATCAGTGGGGGACTATCCGGGACAGGGTTTGGGGAGCAGTACTTC.

This sequence joins TRBV5-7 and TRBJ2-1; 13 positions match TRBD2. TRBV5-7 qualifies as an ORF whose function is uncertain. The V gene end was trimmed by 4 bases and the J gene end by 6 bases; junction bases not matched to a gene: 10. The CDR3 extends over 17 amino acids. CDR3 region: CASSVTSGRARSNEQFF. CDR3 DNA: TGTGCCAGCAGCGTCACTAGCGGGAGGGCCAGAAGCAATGAGCAGTTCTTC.

CDR3 nucleotide sequence: TGTGCCAGCAGCTTAGGTCAGGTGATGAACACTGAAGCTTTCTTT. This sequence encodes CASSLGQVMNTEAFF. The chain combines TRBV11-2 with TRBJ1-1; no reliable D call. Germline-derived CDR1 and CDR2 are SGHAT and FQNNGV. V was trimmed by 1 base and J by 0 bases, leaving 9 bases between them. The CDR3 extends over 15 amino acids.

V is TRBV9 and J is TRBJ1-1; D not certain. Trimming left V 0 bases short and J 8 bases short, with 14 bases between. The CDR3 extends over 14 amino acids. Germline loops: CDR1 SGDLS, CDR2 YYNGEE. The CDR3, as DNA: TGTGCCAGCAGCGTAGGAACAGCCTCGCTGGAAGCTTTCTTT. Amino acids: CASSVGTASLEAFF.

The CDR3 loop is CASSRETSGGNTIYF. The DNA of the CDR3 is TGCGCCAGCAGCCGAGAAACGTCAGGCGGAAACACCATATATTTT. The chain uses TRBV5-1 and TRBJ1-3; D is uncertain. The ends were cut back, 4 bases at V and 4 bases at J, with 15 bases in the middle. Germline CDR1 reads SGHRS; CDR2 reads YFSETQ. There are 15 residues in the CDR3.

The V call is TRBV19, the J call TRBJ1-2, with 9 bases fitting TRBD1. J lost 8 bases, V lost 6 bases, and 13 bases had no gene match. The CDR3 covers 15 residues. The V gene's germline CDR1 is LNHDA and CDR2 SQIVND (reference sequence). The CDR3 bases are TGTGCCAGTAGCCGATCCGGGACAGGGTCATGGGGCTACACCTTC. Encoded protein: CASSRSGTGSWGYTF.

CDR3 sequence reads: CASRMEGRGGYEQYF. The CDR3 coding sequence is TGTGCCAGCAGGATGGAGGGCCGGGGGGGGTACGAGCAGTACTTC. The chain employs TRBV6-5 and TRBJ2-7; 8 positions agree with TRBD2. Germline assignment: CDR1 MNHEY and CDR2 SVGAGI. V lost 6 bases and J lost 4; bases outside the gene matches: 11. The CDR3 covers 15 residues.